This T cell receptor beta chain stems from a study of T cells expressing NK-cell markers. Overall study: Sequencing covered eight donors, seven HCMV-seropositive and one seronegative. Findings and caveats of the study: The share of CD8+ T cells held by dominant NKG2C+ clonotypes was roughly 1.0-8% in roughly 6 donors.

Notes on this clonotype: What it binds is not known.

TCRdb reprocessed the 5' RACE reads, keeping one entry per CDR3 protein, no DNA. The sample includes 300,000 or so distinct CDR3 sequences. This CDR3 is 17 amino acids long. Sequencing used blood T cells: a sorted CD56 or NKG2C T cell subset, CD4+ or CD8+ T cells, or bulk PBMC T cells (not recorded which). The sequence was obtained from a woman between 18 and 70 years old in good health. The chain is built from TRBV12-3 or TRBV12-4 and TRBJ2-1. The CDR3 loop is CASKGYVAELTYNEQFF.